This T cell receptor beta chain is from a study of T cells after yellow fever vaccination. Study-wide context: Some fractions had low cell numbers, and these were prepared with SMART-Seq v4 Ultra Low Input.

This clonotype was counted a few times. The V gene end was trimmed by 5 bases and the J gene end by 3 bases; junction bases not matched to a gene: 2. The V gene's germline CDR1 is SGHTA and CDR2 FQGTGA. There are 14 residues in the CDR3. UMIs were added to TCR cDNA along with a universal primer site when it was made by 5'RACE template switching. TCRdb reprocessed the 5' RACE reads with MiXCR, giving one entry per CDR3 protein. This sample has hundreds of thousands of distinct CDR3 sequences, with around 17% found just once. The clonotype comes from a man aged 18 to 29 who received the YFV17D yellow fever vaccine. The genes are TRBV7-3 and TRBJ2-1; 9 bases line up with TRBD1. The sample here was PBMCs, taken less than 6 days after the first yellow fever vaccination. Here the CDR3 reads CASSPTGGYNEQFF. The DNA of the CDR3 is TGTGCCAGCAGCCCGACAGGGGGCTACAATGAGCAGTTCTTC.